This TCR beta chain was captured in a study of immune cell composition in non-small cell lung cancer. On this clone: Its specificity is not known.

TCRdb's copy holds only in-frame clones and misses some; the assay was immunoSEQ multiplex PCR. The sample lists thousands of clones, roughly 69% occurring once. Normal lung was sampled as far from the tumour as possible, at least 3 cm. Template was genomic DNA from frozen, unsorted single-cell suspensions. This CDR3 contains 14 residues. CDR1 and CDR2 from the germline V gene are MNHNY and SVGAGI (reference sequence). Trimming cost V 2 bases and J 6 bases; bases outside gene matches: 4. Findings and limits, study-wide: In adenocarcinoma, maximal tumour-associated clone frequency tracked TIL tumour reactivity. Clones >0.5% enriched in tumour were rarer in adenocarcinoma (around 35%) than squamous (approximately 75%).

This TCR was recovered from a human donor with non-small cell lung cancer. The sequencing sample was made of non-adjacent lung tissue. This chain connects TRBV6-6 to TRBJ1-5, with 7 bases lining up with TRBD1. The CDR3 nucleotides are TGTGCCAGCAGTTACGGGGCAGGGGGTCAGCCCCAGCATTTT. Its protein product is CASSYGAGGQPQHF.